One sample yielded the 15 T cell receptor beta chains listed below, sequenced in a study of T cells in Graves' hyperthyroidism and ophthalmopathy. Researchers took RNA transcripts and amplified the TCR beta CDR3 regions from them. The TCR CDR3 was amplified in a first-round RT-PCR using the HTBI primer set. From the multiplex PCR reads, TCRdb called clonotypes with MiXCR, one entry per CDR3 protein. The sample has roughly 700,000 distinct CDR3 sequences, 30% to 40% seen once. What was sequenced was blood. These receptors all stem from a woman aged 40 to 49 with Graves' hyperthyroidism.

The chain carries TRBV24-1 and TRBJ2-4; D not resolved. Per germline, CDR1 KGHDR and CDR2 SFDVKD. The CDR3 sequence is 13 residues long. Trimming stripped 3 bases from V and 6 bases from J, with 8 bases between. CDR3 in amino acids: CATSDPPRNIQYF. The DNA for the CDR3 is TGTGCCACCAGTGATCCGCCACGAAACATTCAGTACTTC.

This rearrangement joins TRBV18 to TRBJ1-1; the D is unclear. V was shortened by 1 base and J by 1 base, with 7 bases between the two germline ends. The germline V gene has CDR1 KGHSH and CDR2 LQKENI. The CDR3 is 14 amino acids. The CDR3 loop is CASSPQGWNTEAFF. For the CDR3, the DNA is TGTGCCAGCTCACCACAGGGATGGAACACTGAAGCTTTCTTT.

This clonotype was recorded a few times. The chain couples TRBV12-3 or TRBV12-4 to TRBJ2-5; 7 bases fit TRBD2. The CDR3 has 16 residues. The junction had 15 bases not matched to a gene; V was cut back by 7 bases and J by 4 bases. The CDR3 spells CASTPNPAGASETQYF. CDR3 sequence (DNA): TGTGCCAGCACCCCTAATCCCGCGGGAGCGTCAGAGACCCAGTACTTC.

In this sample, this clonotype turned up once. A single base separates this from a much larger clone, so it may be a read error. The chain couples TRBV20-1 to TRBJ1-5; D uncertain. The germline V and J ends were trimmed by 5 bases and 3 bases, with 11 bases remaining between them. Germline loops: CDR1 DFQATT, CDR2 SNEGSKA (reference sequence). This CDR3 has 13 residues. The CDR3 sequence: CSALVDTNQPQHF. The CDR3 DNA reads TGCAGTGCTCTAGTAGATACCAATCAGCCCCAGCATTTT.

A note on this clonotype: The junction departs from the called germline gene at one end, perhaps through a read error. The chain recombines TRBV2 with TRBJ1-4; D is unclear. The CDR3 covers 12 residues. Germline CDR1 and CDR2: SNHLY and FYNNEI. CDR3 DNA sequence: TGTGCCAGCAGTCCACCGTCCCGGGAACTGTCTTTT. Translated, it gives CASSPPSRELSF.

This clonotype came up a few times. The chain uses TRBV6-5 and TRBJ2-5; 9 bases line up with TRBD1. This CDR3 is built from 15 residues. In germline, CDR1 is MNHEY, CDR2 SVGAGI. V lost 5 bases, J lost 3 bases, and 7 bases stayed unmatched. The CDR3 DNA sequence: TGTGCCAGCAGTCCAATGGACAGGGGAGAAGAGACCCAGTACTTC. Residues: CASSPMDRGEETQYF.

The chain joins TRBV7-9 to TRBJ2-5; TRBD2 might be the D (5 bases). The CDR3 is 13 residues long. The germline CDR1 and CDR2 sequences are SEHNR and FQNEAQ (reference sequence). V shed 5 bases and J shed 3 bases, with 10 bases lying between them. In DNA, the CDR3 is TGTGCCAGCAGCCGCTCGGGGAAAGAGACCCAGTACTTC. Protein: CASSRSGKETQYF.

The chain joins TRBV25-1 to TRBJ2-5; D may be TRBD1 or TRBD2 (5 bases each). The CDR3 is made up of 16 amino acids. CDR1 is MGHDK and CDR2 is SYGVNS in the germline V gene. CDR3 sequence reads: CARGELETGGWGTQYF. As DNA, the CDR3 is TGTGCTAGAGGTGAACTCGAAACAGGAGGTTGGGGGACCCAGTACTTC.

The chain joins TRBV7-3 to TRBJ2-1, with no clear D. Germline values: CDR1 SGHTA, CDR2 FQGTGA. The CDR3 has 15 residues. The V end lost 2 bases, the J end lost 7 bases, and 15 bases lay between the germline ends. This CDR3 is CASSLFLSPGNEQFF. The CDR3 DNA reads TGTGCCAGCAGCTTATTCCTCAGCCCCGGGAATGAGCAGTTCTTC.

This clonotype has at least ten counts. The CDR3, as DNA: TGTGCCAGCAGCCCACGGACTAGCGGGCACTACGAGCAGTACTTC. Translation: CASSPRTSGHYEQYF. V is TRBV11-2 and J is TRBJ2-7; 11 bases are shared with TRBD2. In germline, CDR1 is SGHAT, CDR2 FQNNGV. The CDR3 contains 15 residues. V lost 5 bases, J lost 3 bases, and 6 bases stayed unmatched.

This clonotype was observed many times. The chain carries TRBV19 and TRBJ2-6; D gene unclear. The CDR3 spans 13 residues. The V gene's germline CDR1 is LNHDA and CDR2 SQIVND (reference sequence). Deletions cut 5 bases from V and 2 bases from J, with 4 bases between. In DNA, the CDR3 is TGTGCCAGTAGTTCTACTGGGGCCAACGTCCTGACTTTC. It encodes CASSSTGANVLTF.

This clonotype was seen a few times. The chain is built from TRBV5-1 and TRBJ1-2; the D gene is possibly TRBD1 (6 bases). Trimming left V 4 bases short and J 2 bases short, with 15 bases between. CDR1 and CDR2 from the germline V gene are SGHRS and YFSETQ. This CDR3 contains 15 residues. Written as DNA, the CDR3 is TGCGCCAGCAGCGAGTCCGGGGGGCTAAACTATGGCTACACCTTC. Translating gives CASSESGGLNYGYTF.

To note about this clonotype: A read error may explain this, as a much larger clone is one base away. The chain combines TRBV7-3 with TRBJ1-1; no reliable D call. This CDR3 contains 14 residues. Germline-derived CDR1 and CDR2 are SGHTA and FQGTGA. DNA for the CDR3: TGTGCCAGCAGCTCTAGTGCAACGAACACTGTAGCTTTCTTT. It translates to CASSSSATNTVAFF.

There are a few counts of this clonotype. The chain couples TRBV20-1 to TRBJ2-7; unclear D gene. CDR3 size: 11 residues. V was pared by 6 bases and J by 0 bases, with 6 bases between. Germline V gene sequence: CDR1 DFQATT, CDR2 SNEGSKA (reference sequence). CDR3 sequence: CSAESSYEQYF. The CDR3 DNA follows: TGCAGTGCGGAGAGCTCCTACGAGCAGTACTTC.

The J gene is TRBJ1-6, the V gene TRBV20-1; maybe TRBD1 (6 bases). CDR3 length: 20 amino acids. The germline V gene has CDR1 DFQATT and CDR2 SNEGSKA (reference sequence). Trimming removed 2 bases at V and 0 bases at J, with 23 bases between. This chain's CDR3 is CSARQIRATGLSSYNSPLHF. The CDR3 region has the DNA TGCAGTGCTAGACAGATAAGGGCCACAGGGCTGAGCTCCTATAATTCACCCCTCCACTTT.